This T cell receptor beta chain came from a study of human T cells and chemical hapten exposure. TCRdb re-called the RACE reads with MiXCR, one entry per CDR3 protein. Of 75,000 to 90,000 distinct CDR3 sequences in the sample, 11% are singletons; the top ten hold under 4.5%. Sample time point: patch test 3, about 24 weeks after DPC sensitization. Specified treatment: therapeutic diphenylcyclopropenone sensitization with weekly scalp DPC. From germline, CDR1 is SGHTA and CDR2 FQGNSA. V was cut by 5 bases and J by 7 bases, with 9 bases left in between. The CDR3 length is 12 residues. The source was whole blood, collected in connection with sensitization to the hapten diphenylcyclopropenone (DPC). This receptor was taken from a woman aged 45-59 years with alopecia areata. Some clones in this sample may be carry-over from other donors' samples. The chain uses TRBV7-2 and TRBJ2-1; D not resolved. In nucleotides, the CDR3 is TGTGCCAGCAGCCAGACTCTAAATGAGCAGTTCTTC. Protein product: CASSQTLNEQFF.